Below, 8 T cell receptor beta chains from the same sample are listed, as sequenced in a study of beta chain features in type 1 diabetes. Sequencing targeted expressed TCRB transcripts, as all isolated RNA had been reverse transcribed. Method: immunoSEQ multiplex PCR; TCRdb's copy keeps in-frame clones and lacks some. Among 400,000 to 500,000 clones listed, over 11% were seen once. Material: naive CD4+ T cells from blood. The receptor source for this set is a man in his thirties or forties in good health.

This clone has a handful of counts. In DNA form, the CDR3 reads TGTGCCAGCAGCTCCGGCCTAGCGGGGGGGACAGATACGCAGTATTTT. Its protein is CASSSGLAGGTDTQYF. The chain joins TRBV7-3 to TRBJ2-3, with 12 bases matching TRBD2. This CDR3 has 16 residues. With 4 bases clipped from V and 3 bases from J, the junction kept 5 bases outside the gene matches. Germline CDR1 and CDR2: SGHTA and FQGTGA.

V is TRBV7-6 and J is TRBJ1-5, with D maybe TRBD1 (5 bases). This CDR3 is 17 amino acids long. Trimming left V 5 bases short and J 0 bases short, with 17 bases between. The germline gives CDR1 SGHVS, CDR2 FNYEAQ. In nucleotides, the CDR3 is TGTGCCAGCAGCCTGGGGACCGGATCGAATAGCAATCAGCCCCAGCATTTT. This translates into CASSLGTGSNSNQPQHF.

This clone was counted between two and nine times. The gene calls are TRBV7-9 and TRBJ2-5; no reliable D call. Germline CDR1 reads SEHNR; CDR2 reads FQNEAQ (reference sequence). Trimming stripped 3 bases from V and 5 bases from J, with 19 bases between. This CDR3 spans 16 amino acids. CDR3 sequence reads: CASSLGVGRPGETQYF. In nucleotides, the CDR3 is TGTGCCAGCAGCTTGGGTGTTGGTCGACCTGGGGAGACCCAGTACTTC. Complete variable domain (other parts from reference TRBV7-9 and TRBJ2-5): DTGVSQNPRHKITKRGQNVTFRCDPISEHNRLYWYRQTLGQGPEFLTYFQNEAQLEKSRLLSDRFSAERPKGSFSTLEIQRTEQGDSAMYLCASSLGVGRPGETQYFGPGTRLLVL.

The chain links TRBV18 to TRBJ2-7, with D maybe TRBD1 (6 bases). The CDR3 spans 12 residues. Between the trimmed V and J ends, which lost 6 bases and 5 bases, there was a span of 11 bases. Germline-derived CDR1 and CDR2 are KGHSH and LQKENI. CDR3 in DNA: TGTGCCAGCTCGCAGAACAGGGACGAGCAGTACGTC. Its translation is CASSQNRDEQYV.

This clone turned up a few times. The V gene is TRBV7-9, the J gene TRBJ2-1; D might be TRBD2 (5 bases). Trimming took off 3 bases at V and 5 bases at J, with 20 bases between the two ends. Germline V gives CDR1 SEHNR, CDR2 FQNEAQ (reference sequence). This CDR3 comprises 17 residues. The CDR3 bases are TGTGCCAGCAGCTTGACTCCATCCTTGGGAGTAAACAATGAGCAGTTCTTC. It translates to CASSLTPSLGVNNEQFF.

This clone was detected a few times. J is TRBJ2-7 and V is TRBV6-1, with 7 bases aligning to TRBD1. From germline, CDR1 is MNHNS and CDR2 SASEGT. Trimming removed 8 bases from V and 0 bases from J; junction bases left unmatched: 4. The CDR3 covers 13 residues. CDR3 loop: CASQGQPSYEQYF. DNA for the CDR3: TGTGCCAGCCAGGGACAGCCCTCCTACGAGCAGTACTTC.

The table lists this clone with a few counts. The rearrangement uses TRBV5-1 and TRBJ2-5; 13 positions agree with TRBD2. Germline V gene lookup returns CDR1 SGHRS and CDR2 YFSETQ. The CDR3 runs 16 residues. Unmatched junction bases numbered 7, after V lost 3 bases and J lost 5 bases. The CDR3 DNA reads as TGCGCCAGCAGCTCGACGGGACTAGCGGGGAGGGAGACCCAGTACTTC. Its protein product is CASSSTGLAGRETQYF.

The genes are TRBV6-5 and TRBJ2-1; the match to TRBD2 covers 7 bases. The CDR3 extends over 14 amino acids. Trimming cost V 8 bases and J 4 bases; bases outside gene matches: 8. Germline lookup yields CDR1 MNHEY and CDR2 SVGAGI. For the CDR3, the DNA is TGTGCCAGCCGGACGGGAGGTGGGTACAATGAGCAGTTCTTC. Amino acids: CASRTGGGYNEQFF.